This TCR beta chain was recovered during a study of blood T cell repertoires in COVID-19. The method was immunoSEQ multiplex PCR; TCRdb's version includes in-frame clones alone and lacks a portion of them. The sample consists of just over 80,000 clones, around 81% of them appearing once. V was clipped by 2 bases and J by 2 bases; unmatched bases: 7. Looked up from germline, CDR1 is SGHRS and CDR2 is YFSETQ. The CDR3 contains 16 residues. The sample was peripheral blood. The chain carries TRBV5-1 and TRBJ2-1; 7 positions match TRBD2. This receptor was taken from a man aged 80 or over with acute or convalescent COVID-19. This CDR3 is CASSLPSGSTYNEQFF. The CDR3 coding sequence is TGCGCCAGCAGCTTACCTAGCGGTAGTACCTACAATGAGCAGTTCTTC.